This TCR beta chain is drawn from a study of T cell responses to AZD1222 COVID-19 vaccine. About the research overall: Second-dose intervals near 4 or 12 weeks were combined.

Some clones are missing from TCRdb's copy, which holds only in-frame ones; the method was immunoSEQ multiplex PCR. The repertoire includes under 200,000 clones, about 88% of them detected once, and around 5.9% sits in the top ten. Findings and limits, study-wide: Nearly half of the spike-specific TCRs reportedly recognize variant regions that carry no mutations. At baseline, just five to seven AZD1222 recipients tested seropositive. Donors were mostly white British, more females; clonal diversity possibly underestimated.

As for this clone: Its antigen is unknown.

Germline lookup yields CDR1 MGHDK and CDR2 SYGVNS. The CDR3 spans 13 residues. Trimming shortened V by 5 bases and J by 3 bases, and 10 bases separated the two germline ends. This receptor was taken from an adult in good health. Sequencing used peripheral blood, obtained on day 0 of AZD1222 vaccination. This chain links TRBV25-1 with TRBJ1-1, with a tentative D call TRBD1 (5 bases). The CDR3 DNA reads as TGTGCCAGCAGTCGGGGGTGGGACACTGAAGCTTTCTTT. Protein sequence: CASSRGWDTEAFF.